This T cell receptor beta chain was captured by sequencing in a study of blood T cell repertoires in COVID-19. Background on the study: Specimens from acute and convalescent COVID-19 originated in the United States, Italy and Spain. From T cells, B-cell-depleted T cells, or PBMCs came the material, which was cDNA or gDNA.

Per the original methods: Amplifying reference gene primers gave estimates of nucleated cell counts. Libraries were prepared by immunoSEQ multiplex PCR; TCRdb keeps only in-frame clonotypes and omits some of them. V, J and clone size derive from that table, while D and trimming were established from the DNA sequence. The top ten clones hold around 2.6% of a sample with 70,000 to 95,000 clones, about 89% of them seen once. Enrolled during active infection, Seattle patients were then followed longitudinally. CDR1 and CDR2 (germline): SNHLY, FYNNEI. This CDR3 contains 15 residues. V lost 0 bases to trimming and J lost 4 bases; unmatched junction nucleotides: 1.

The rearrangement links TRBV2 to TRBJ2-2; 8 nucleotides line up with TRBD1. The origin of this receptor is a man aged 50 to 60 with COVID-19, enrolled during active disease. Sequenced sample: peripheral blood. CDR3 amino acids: CASSEATGATGELFF. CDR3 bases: TGTGCCAGCAGTGAAGCGACAGGGGCCACCGGGGAGCTGTTTTTT.